This T cell receptor beta chain was recovered during a study of shared clonotypes between healthy human individuals. Under the authors' procedure: In the immunoSEQ data, sequences were junction-only and lacked quality scores, so filtering differed. TCRdb keeps only in-frame clones here, not all; method: immunoSEQ multiplex PCR. V, J and clone size reflect that table, while D and trimming were determined from the DNA. Of 2 million to 2.5 million clones in the sample, 80% to 95% are singletons; the top ten hold 0.39%. The CDR3 runs to 18 residues. Germline lookup yields CDR1 SGHRS and CDR2 YFSETQ. V was pared by 0 bases and J by 0 bases, with 17 bases between.

This clonotype was sampled from a man aged 18 to 30 in good health. Some clones in this sample may be carry-over from other donors' samples. The chain combines TRBV5-1 with TRBJ2-3, with D hard to call. The sample comprised naive CD4+ T cells from PBMCs. Subset: CD45RA+ positively selected. The CDR3 DNA sequence: TGCGCCAGCAGCTTGGCCCCCCCAGGCGGAGCGAGCACAGATACGCAGTATTTT. Amino acids: CASSLAPPGGASTDTQYF.